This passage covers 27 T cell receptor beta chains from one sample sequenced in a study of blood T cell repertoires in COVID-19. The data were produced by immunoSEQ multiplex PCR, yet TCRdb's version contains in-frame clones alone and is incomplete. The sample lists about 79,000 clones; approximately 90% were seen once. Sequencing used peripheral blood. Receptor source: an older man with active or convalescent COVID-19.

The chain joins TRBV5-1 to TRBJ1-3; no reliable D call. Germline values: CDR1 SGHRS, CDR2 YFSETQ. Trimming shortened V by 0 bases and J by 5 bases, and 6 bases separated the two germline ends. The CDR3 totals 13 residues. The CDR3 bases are TGCGCCAGCAGCTTGGAAGCTAGAAACACCATATATTTT. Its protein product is CASSLEARNTIYF. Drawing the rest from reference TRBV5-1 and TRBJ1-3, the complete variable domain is KAGVTQTPRYLIKTRGQQVTLSCSPISGHRSVSWYQQTPGQGLQFLFEYFSETQRNKGNFPGRFSGRQFSNSRSEMNVSTLELGDSALYLCASSLEARNTIYFGEGSWLTVV.

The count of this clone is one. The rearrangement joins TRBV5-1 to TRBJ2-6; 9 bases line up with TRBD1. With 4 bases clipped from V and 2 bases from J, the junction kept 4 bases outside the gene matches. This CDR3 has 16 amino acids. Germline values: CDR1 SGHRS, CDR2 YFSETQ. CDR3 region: CASSRTGGTGANVLTF. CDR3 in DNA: TGCGCCAGCAGCCGTACAGGGGGCACTGGGGCCAACGTCCTGACTTTC.

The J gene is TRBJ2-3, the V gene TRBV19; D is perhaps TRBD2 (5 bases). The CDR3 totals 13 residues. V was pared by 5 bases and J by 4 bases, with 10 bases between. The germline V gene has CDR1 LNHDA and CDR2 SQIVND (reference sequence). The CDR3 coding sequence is TGTGCCAGTAGTTCTGAGAGGGCAGATACGCAGTATTTT. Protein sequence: CASSSERADTQYF. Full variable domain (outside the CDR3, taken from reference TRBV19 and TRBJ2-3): DGGITQSPKYLFRKEGQNVTLSCEQNLNHDAMYWYRQDPGQGLRLIYYSQIVNDFQKGDIAEGYSVSREKKESFPLTVTSAQKNPTAFYLCASSSERADTQYFGPGTRLTVL.

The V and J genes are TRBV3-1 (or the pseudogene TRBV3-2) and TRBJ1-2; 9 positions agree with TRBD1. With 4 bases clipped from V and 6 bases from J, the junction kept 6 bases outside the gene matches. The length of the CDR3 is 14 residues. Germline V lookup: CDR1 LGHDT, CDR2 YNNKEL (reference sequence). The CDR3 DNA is TGTGCCAGCAGCCGCTGGACAGGGGAGGATGGCTACACCTTC. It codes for CASSRWTGEDGYTF.

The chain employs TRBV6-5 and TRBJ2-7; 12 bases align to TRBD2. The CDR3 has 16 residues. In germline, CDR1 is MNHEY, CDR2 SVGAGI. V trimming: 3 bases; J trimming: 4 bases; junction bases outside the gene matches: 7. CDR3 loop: CASSYSRTSGTYEQYF. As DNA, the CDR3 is TGTGCCAGCAGTTATTCGCGGACTAGCGGGACATACGAGCAGTACTTC.

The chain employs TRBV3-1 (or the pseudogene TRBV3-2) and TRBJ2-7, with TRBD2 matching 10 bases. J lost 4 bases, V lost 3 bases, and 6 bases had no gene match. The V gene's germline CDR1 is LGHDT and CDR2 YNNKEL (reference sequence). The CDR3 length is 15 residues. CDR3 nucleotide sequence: TGTGCCAGCAGCCACTCCAGCGGGAGGGGGTACGAGCAGTACTTC. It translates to CASSHSSGRGYEQYF.

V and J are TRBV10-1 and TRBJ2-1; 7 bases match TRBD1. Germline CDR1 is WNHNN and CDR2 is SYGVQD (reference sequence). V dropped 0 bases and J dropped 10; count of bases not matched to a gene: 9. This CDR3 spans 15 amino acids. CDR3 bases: TGCGCCAGCAGTGAGTCGACCGGACAGGCATGGGAGCAGTTCTTC. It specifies CASSESTGQAWEQFF.

The CDR3 DNA reads as TGTGCCAGCAGCCAAGTTCTTCGAGCGGGAGCGGACAATGAGCAGTTCTTC. This translates into CASSQVLRAGADNEQFF. The chain links TRBV14 to TRBJ2-1; 8 nucleotides align to TRBD2. The CDR3 is 17 residues long. J gave up 5 bases and V 1 base, and 10 bases lay outside the gene matches. Germline V CDR1 and CDR2: SGHDN, FVKESK.

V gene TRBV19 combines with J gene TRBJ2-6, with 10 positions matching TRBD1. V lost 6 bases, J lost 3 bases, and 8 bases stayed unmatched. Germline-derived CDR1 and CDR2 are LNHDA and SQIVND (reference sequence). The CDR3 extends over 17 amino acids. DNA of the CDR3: TGTGCCAGTAGCCCGACAGGGGGCGCGGGTGGGGCCAACGTCCTGACTTTC. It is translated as CASSPTGGAGGANVLTF.

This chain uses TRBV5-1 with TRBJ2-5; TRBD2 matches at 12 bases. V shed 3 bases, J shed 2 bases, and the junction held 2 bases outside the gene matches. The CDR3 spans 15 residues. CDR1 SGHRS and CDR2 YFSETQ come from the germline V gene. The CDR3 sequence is CASSSGTSGQETQYF. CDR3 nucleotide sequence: TGCGCCAGCAGCTCCGGGACTAGCGGGCAAGAGACCCAGTACTTC. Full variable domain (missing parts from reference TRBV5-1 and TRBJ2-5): KAGVTQTPRYLIKTRGQQVTLSCSPISGHRSVSWYQQTPGQGLQFLFEYFSETQRNKGNFPGRFSGRQFSNSRSEMNVSTLELGDSALYLCASSSGTSGQETQYFGPGTRLLVL.

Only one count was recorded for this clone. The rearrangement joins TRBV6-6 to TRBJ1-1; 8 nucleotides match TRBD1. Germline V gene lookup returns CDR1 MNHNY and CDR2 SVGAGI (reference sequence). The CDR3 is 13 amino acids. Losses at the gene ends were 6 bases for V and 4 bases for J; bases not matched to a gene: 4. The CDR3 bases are TGTGCCAGCAGCCGGACAGGGAGCACTGAAGCTTTCTTT. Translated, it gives CASSRTGSTEAFF.

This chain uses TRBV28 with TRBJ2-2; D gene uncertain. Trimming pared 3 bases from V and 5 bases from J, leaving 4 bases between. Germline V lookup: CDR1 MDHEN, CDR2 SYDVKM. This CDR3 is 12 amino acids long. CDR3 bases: TGTGCCAGCAGTTTTGAGACCGGGGAGCTGTTTTTT. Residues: CASSFETGELFF.

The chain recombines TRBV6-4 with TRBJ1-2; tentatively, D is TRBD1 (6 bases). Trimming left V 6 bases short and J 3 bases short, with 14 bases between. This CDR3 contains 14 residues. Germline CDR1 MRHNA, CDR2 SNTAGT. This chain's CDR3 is CASRPEGHDYGYTF. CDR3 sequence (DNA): TGTGCCAGCAGACCAGAGGGACACGACTATGGCTACACCTTC.

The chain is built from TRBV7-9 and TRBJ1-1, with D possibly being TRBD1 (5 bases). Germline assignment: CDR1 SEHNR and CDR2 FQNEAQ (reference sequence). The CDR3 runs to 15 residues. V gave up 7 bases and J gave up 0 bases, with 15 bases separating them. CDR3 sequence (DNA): TGTGCCAGCACCCTTCTCGGGGGGTTGAACACTGAAGCTTTCTTT. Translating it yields CASTLLGGLNTEAFF.

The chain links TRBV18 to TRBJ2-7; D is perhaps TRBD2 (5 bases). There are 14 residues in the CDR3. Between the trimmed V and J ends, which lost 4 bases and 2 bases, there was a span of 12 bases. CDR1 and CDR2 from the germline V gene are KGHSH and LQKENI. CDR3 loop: CASSQRADTYEQYF. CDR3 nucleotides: TGTGCCAGCTCACAAAGAGCGGATACCTACGAGCAGTACTTC.

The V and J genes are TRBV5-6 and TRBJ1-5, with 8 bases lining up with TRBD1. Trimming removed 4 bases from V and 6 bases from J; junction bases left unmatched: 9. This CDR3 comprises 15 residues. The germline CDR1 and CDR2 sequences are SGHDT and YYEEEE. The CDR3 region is CASSVGQGVAQPQHF. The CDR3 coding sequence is TGTGCCAGCAGCGTTGGACAGGGTGTCGCTCAGCCCCAGCATTTT.

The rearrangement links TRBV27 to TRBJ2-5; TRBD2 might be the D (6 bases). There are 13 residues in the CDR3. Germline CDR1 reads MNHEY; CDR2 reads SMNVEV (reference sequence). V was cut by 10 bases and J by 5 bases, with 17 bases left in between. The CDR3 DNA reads TGTGCCACCGCACCAGGGACTTGGGAGACCCAGTACTTC. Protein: CATAPGTWETQYF.

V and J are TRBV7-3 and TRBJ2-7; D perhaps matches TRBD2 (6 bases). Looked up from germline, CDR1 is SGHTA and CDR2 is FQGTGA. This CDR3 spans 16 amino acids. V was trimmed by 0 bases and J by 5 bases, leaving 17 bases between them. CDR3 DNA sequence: TGTGCCAGCAGCTTAACCCGGGTGGCGGGACCCCACGAGCAGTACTTC. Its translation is CASSLTRVAGPHEQYF.

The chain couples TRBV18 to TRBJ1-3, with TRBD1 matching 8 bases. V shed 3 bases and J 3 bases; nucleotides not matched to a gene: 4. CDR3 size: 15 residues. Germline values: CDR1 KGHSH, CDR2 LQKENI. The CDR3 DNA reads TGTGCCAGCTCACCGACAACAGGGGGTGGAAACACCATATATTTT. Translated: CASSPTTGGGNTIYF.

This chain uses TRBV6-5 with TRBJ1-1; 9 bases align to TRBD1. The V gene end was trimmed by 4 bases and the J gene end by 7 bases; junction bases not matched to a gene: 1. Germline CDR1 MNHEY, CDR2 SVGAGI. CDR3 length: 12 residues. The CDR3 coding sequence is TGTGCCAGCAGTTGGGACAGGGATGAAGCTTTCTTT. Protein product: CASSWDRDEAFF.

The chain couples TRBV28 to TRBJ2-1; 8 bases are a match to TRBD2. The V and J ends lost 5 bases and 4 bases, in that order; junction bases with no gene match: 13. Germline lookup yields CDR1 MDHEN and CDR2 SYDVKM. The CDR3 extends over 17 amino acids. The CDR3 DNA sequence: TGTGCCAGCAGTACCCGCGCGGCGGGAGGATCGTACAATGAGCAGTTCTTC. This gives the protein CASSTRAAGGSYNEQFF.

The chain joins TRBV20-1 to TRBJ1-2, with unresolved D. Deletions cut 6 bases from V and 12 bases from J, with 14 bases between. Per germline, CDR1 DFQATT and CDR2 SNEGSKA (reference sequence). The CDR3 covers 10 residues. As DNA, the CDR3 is TGCAGTGCCCCCCTAGTCCTAAACACCTTC. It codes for CSAPLVLNTF.

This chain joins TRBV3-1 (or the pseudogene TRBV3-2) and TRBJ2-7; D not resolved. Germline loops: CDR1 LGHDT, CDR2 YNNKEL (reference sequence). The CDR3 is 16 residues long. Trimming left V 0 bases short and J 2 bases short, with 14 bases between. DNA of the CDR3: TGTGCCAGCAGCCAAGACATGGGCCGAACGACCTACGAGCAGTACTTC. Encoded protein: CASSQDMGRTTYEQYF.

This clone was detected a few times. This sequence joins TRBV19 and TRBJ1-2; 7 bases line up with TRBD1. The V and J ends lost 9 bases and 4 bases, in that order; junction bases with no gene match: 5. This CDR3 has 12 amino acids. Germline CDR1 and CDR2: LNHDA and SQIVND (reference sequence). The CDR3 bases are TGTGCCAGCGGGGACAGACGCTATGGCTACACCTTC. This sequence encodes CASGDRRYGYTF. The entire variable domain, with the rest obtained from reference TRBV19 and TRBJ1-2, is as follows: DGGITQSPKYLFRKEGQNVTLSCEQNLNHDAMYWYRQDPGQGLRLIYYSQIVNDFQKGDIAEGYSVSREKKESFPLTVTSAQKNPTAFYLCASGDRRYGYTFGSGTRLTVV.

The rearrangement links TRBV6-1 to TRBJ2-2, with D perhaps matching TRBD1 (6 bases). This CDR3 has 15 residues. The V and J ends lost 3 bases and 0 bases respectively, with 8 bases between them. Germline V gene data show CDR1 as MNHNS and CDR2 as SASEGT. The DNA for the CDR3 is TGTGCCAGCAGTGAGGGGGCTACGAACACCGGGGAGCTGTTTTTT. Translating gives CASSEGATNTGELFF.

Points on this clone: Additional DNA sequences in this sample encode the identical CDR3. CDR3: CASSLAGSSYNEQFF. DNA for the CDR3: TGTGCCAGCAGTCTAGCGGGCAGCTCCTACAATGAGCAGTTCTTC. The chain combines TRBV7-2 with TRBJ2-1, with 8 bases that match TRBD2. CDR3 size: 15 residues. The V segment lost 6 bases and the J segment 0 bases; nucleotides outside the gene matches: 4. Germline CDR1 is SGHTA and CDR2 is FQGNSA.

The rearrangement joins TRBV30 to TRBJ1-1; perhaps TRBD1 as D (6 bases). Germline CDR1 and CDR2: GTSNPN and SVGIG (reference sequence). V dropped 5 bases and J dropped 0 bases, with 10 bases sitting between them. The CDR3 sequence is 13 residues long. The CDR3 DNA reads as TGTGCCTGGGGAGGACAGTTGAACACTGAAGCTTTCTTT. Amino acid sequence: CAWGGQLNTEAFF.